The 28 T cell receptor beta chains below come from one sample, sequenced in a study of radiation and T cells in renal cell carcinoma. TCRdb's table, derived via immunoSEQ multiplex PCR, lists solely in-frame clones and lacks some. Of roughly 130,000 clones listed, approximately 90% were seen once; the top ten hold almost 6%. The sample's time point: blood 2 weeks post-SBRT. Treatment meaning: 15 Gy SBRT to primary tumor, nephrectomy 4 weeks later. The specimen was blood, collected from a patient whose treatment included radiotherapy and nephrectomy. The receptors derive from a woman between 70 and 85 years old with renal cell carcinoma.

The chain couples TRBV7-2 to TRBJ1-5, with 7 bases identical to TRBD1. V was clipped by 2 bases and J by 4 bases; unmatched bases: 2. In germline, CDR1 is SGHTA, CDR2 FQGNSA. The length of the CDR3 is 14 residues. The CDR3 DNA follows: TGTGCCAGCAGCTTATCAGGGGGAAATCAGCCCCAGCATTTT. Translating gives CASSLSGGNQPQHF.

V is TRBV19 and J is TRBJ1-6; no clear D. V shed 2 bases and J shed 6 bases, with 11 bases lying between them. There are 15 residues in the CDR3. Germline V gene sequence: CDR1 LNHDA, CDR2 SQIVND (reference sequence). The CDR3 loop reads CASSIRPGSNSPLHF. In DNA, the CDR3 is TGTGCCAGTAGTATACGGCCAGGTTCTAATTCACCCCTCCACTTT.

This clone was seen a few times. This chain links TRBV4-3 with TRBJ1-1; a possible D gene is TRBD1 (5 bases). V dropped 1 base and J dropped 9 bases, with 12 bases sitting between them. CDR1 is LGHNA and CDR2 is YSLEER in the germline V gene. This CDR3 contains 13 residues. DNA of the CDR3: TGCGCCAGCAGCCAAGGAATAGGGACGAAAGCTTTCTTT. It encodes CASSQGIGTKAFF.

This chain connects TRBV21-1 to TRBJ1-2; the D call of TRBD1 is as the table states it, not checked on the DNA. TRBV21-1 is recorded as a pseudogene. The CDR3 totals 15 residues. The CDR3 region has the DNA TGTGCCAGCAGCAAAGACCCAGGGGTCGGGGATGGCTACACCTTC. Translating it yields CASSKDPGVGDGYTF.

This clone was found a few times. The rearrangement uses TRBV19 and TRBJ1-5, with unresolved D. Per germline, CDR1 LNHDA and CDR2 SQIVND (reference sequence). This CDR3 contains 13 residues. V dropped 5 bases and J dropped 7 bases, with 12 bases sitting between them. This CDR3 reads CASSVPAEQPQHF. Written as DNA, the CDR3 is TGTGCCAGTAGTGTTCCGGCAGAGCAGCCCCAGCATTTT.

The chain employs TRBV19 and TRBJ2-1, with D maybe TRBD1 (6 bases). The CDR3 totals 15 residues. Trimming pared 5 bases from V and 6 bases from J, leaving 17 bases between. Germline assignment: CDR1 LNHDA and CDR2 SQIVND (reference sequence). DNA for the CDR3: TGTGCCAGTAGTCCATCATGGACAGTCTCCAATGAGCAGTTCTTC. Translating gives CASSPSWTVSNEQFF.

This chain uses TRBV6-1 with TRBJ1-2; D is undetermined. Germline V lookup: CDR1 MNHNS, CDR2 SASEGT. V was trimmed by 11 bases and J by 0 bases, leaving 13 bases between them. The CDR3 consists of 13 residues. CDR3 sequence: CAVWPGTNYGYTF. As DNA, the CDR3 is TGTGCCGTTTGGCCAGGTACTAACTATGGCTACACCTTC.

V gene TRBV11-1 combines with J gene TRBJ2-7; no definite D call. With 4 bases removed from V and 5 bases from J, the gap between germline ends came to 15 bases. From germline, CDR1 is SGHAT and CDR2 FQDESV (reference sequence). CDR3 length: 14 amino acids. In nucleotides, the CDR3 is TGTGCCAGCAGCTCTCGGACCGGGTATAACGAGCAGTACTTC. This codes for CASSSRTGYNEQYF.

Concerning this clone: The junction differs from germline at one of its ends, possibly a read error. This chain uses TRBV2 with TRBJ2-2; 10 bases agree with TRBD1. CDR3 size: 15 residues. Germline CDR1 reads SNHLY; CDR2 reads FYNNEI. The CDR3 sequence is CACRGGTGAGGELFF. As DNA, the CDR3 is TGTGCCTGCAGGGGTGGGACAGGGGCTGGCGGGGAGCTGTTTTTT.

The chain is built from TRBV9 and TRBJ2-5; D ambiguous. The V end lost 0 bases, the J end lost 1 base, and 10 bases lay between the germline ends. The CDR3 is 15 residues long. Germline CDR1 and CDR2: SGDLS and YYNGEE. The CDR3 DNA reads TGTGCCAGCAGCGTAGGAGGACGGATCCAAGAGACCCAGTACTTC. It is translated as CASSVGGRIQETQYF.

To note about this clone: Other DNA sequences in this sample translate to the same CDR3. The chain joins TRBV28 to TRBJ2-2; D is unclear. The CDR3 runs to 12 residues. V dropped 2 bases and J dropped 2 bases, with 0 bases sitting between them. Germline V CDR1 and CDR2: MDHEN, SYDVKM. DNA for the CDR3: TGTGCCAGCAGTTTAAACACCGGGGAGCTGTTTTTT. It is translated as CASSLNTGELFF. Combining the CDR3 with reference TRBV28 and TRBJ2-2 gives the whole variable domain DVKVTQSSRYLVKRTGEKVFLECVQDMDHENMFWYRQDPGLGLRLIYFSYDVKMKEKGDIPEGYSVSREKKERFSLILESASTNQTSMYLCASSLNTGELFFGEGSRLTVL.

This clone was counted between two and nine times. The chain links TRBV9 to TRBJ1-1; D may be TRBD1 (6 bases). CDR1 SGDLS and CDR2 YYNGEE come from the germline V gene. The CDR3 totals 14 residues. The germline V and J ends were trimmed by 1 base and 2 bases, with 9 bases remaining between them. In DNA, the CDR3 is TGTGCCAGCAGCGTAACAGGGTTTAACACTGAAGCTTTCTTT. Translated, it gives CASSVTGFNTEAFF.

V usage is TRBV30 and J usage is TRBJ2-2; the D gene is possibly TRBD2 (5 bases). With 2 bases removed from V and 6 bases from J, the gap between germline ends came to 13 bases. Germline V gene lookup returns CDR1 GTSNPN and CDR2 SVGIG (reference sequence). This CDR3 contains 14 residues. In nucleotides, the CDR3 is TGTGCCTGGAGTAAAAATGTGGGAGCCGGGGAGCTGTTTTTT. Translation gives CAWSKNVGAGELFF.

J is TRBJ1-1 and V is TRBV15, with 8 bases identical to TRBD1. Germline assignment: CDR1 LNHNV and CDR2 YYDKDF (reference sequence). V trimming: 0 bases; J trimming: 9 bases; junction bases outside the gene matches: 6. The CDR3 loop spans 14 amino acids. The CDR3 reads CATSREGQGAQAFF. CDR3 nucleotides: TGTGCCACCAGCAGAGAGGGCCAGGGGGCTCAAGCTTTCTTT.

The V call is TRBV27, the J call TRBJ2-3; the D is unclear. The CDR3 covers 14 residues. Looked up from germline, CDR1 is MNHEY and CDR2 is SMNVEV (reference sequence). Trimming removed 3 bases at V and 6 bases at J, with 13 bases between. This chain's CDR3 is CASSLRKLTDTQYF. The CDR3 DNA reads TGTGCCAGCAGTTTGAGGAAACTGACTGATACGCAGTATTTT.

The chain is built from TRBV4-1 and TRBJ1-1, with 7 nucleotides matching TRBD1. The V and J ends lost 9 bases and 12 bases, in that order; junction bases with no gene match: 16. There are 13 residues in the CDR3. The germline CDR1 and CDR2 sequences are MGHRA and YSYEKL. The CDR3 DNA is TGCGCCAGTACAGGGGTTGGGACTCGAGTCTCTTTCTTT. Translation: CASTGVGTRVSFF.

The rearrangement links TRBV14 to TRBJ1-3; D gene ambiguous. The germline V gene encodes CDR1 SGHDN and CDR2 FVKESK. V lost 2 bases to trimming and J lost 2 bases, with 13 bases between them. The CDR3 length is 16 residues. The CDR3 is CASSQKTALTGNTIYF. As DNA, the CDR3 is TGTGCCAGCAGCCAAAAGACCGCTTTGACTGGAAACACCATATATTTT.

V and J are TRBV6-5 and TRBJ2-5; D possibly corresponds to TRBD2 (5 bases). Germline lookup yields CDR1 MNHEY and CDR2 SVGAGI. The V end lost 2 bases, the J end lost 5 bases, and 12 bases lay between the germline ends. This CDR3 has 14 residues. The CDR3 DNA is TGTGCCAGCAGTTACCTAGCTTCATTGGAGACCCAGTACTTC. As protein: CASSYLASLETQYF.

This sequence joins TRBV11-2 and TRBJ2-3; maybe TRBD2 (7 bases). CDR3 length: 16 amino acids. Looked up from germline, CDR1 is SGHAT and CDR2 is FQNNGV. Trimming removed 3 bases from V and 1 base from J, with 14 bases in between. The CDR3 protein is CASSLFSGGRTDTQYF. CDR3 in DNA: TGTGCCAGCAGCTTGTTCTCCGGGGGGCGCACAGATACGCAGTATTTT.

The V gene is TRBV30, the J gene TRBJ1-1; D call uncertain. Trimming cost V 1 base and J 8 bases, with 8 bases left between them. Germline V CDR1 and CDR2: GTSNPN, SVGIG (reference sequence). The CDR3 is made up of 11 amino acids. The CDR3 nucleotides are TGTGCCTGGAGTGGGGGTTCCGAAGCTTTCTTT. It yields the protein CAWSGGSEAFF.

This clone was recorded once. The DNA of the CDR3 is TGCGCCAGCAGCTTGGCGTTTGCGGACAGGGGCTCTGGAAACACCATATATTTT. Its translation: CASSLAFADRGSGNTIYF. This sequence joins TRBV5-1 and TRBJ1-3; 9 nucleotides agree with TRBD1. Germline CDR1 SGHRS, CDR2 YFSETQ. CDR3 length equals 18 residues. V gave up 0 bases and J gave up 0 bases; unmatched junction bases: 7.

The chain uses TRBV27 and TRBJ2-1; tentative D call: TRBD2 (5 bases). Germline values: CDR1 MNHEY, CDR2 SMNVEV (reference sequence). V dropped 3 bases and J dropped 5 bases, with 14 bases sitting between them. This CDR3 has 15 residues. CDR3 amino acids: CASSFPSGLHNEQFF. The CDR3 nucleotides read TGTGCCAGCAGTTTCCCGTCGGGGTTGCACAATGAGCAGTTCTTC.

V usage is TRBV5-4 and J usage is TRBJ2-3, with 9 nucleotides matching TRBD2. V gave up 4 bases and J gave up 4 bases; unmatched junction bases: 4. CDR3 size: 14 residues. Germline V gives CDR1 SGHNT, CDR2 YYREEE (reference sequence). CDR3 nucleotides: TGTGCCAGCAGCCACCCTAGCGGGGCAGATACGCAGTATTTT. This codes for CASSHPSGADTQYF.

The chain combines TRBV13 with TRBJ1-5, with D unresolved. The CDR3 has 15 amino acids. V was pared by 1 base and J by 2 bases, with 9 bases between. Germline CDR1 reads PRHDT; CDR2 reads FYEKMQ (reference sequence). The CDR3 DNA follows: TGTGCCAGCAGCTTAGCGGGCCAGGGCAATCAGCCCCAGCATTTT. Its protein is CASSLAGQGNQPQHF.

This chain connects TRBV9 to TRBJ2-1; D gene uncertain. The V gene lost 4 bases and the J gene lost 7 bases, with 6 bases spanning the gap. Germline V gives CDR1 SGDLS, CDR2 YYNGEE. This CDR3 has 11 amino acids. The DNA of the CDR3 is TGTGCCAGCAGCCATCCGAATGAGCAGTTCTTC. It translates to CASSHPNEQFF. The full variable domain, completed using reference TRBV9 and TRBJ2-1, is DSGVTQTPKHLITATGQRVTLRCSPRSGDLSVYWYQQSLDQGLQFLIQYYNGEERAKGNILERFSAQQFPDLHSELNLSSLELGDSALYFCASSHPNEQFFGPGTRLTVL.

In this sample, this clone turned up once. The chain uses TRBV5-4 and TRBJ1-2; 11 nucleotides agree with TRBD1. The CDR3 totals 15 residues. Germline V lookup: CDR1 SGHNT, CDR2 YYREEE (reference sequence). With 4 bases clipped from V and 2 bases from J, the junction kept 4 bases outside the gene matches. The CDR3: CASSRGDRGNYGYTF. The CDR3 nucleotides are TGTGCCAGCAGCCGTGGGGACAGGGGGAACTATGGCTACACCTTC.

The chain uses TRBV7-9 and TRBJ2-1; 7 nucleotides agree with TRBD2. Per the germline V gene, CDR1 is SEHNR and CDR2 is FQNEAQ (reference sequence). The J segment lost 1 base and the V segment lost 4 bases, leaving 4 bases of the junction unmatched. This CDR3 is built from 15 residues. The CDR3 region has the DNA TGTGCCAGCAGCTCGGACGGGGGGTCCTACAATGAGCAGTTCTTC. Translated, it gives CASSSDGGSYNEQFF. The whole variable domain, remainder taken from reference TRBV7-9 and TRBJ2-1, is DTGVSQNPRHKITKRGQNVTFRCDPISEHNRLYWYRQTLGQGPEFLTYFQNEAQLEKSRLLSDRFSAERPKGSFSTLEIQRTEQGDSAMYLCASSSDGGSYNEQFFGPGTRLTVL.

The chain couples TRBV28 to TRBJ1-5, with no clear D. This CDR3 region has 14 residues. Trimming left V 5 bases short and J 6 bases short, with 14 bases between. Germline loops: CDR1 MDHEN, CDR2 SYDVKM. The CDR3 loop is CASSPRREGQPQHF. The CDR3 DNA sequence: TGTGCCAGCAGTCCACGACGGGAGGGTCAGCCCCAGCATTTT.